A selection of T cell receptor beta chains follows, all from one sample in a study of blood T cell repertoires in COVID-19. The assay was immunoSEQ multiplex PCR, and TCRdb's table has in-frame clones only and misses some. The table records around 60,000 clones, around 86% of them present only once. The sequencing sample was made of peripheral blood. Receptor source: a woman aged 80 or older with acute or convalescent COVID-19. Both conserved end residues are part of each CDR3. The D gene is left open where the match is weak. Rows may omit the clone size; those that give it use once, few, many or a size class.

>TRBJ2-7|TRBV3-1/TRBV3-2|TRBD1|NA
TGTGCCAGCAGCCAATCCCCCGGGACAGCCTACGAGCAGTACTTC
CASSQSPGTAYEQYF
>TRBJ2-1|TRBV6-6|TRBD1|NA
TGTGCCAGCACCCCCAGCAGGGGGTTTCACAATGAGCAGTTCTTC
CASTPSRGFHNEQFF
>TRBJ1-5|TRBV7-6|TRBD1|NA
TGTGCCAGCAGCTTAGTGACAGGGGGCGCGGGGGGTAGTGGTGGGCCCCAGCATTTT
CASSLVTGGAGGSGGPQHF
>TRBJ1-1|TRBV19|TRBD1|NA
TGTGCCAGTGATGACAGGGGGCCCATGAACACTGAAGCTTTCTTT
CASDDRGPMNTEAFF
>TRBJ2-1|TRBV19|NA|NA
TGTGCCAGTAGTTCTCAGGGTCTAGGCAATGAGCAGTTCTTC
CASSSQGLGNEQFF
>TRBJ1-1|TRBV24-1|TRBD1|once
TGTGCCACCAGTGACCACAGGGGAATTGAAGCTTTCTTT
CATSDHRGIEAFF
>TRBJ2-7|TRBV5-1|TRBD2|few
TGCGCCAGCAGCTTGGTGCGGGGGGAAGACGAGCAGTACTTC
CASSLVRGEDEQYF
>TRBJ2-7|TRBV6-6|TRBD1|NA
TGTGCCAGCAGCAGTTCGGACAGGGGATCCTACGAGCAGTACTTC
CASSSSDRGSYEQYF
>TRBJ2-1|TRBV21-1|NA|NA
TGTGCCAGCAGCAAAGCGCTTTTAACTAGCGGGGGGGATTACTACAATGAGCAGTTCTTC
CASSKALLTSGGDYYNEQFF
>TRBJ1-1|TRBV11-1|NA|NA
TGTGCCAGCAGCTTAGCTCGGGGTAACACTGAAGCTTTCTTT
CASSLARGNTEAFF
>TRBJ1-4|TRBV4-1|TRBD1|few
TGCGCCAGCAGCCAAGAAGGGACAGGGAGTGAAAAACTGTTTTTT
CASSQEGTGSEKLFF
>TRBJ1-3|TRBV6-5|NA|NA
TGTGCCAGCCTCCGACAGGAGGTGGCTGGAAACACCATATATTTT
CASLRQEVAGNTIYF
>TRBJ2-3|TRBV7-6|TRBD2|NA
TGTGCCAGCAGCTTAGTATCGGCGGGAGCCGATACGCAGTATTTT
CASSLVSAGADTQYF
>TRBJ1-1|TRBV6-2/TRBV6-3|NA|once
TGTGCCAGCAGTTACCCCACGGTGAACACTGAAGCTTTCTTT
CASSYPTVNTEAFF
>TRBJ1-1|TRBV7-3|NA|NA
TGTGCCAGCAGCTTGGTTCAGGGGAGAGAAGCTTTCTTT
CASSLVQGREAFF
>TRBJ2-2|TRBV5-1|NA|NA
TGCGCCACCAGCACCGCCCGGGGGGGGGAGCTGTTTTTT
CATSTARGGELFF
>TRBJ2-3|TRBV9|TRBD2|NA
TGTGCCAGCAGCGTAGAACTAGCGGGAAACCCTAGCACAGATACGCAGTATTTT
CASSVELAGNPSTDTQYF
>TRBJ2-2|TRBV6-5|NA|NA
TGTGCCAGTAGGGGTGTGGGGGAGCTGTTTTTT
CASRGVGELFF
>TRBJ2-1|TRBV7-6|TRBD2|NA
TGTGCCAGCAGCTCAATAGCGGGGGGCCGCGATGAGCAGTTCTTC
CASSSIAGGRDEQFF
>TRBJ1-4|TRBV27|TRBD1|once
TGTGCCAGCAGTGCCGGGACAGTTAATGAAAAACTGTTTTTT
CASSAGTVNEKLFF
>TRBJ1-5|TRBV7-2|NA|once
TGTGCCAGCAGCGAGGGGAGGGTAGGTCAGCCCCAGCATTTT
CASSEGRVGQPQHF
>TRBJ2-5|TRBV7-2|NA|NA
TGTGCCAGCAGTCGAAATCGGGAGACCCAGTACTTC
CASSRNRETQYF
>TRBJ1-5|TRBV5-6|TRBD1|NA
TGTGCCAGCAGCAGAGGACAGGGGCCCAATCAGCCCCAGCATTTT
CASSRGQGPNQPQHF
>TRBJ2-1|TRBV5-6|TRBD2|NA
TGTGCCAGCAGCCCACGAGGGCTAGCGGGAGTTTCCAATGAGCAGTTCTTC
CASSPRGLAGVSNEQFF
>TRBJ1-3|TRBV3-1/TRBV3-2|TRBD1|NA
TGTGCCAGCAGCCAAGCAGGTGGCAGGGGGTTGAACACCATATATTTT
CASSQAGGRGLNTIYF
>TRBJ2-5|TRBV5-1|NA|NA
TGCGCCAGCAGATCAGGCAGCCTGGAGACCCAGTACTTC
CASRSGSLETQYF
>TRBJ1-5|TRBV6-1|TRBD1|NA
TGTGCCAGCAGTGGGATTTCGGGACAGGGTAAAGGGCCCCAGCATTTT
CASSGISGQGKGPQHF
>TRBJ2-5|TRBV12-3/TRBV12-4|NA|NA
TGTGCCAGCAGTTTAGGTATGGAGACCCAGTACTTC
CASSLGMETQYF
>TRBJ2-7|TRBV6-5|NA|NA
TGTGCCACGGGGACTCTAGGAGGGCCCTACGAGCAGTACTTC
CATGTLGGPYEQYF
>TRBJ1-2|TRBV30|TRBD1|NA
TGTGCCTGGGAGGGAAGGGGACAGAACTATGGCTACACCTTC
CAWEGRGQNYGYTF
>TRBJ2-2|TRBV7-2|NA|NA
TGTGCCAGCAGCTCCCAGGGCCTGGGCACCGGGGAGCTGTTTTTT
CASSSQGLGTGELFF
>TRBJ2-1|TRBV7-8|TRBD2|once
TGTGCCAGCAGCTTAGAAGCGGGGGGGCCTTTGTGGAATGAGCAGTTCTTC
CASSLEAGGPLWNEQFF
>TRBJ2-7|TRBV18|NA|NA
TGTGCCAGCTCACCACCCCCGGCTAGCTCCTACGAGCAGTACTTC
CASSPPPASSYEQYF
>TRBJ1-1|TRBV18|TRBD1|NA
TGTGCCAGCTCACCAAACACAGGGGGCACTGAAGCTTTCTTT
CASSPNTGGTEAFF
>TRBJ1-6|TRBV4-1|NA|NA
TGCGCCAGCAGCCACTCCGAAGGACAGTCGACTTCACCCCTCCACTTT
CASSHSEGQSTSPLHF
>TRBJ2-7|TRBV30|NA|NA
TGTGCCTGGATTGCAGCGGCGACCTCCTACGAGCAGTACTTC
CAWIAAATSYEQYF
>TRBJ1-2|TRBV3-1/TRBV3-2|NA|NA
TGTGCCAGCAGCCAAGGGTCAGGTATCGGCGGCTACACCTTC
CASSQGSGIGGYTF